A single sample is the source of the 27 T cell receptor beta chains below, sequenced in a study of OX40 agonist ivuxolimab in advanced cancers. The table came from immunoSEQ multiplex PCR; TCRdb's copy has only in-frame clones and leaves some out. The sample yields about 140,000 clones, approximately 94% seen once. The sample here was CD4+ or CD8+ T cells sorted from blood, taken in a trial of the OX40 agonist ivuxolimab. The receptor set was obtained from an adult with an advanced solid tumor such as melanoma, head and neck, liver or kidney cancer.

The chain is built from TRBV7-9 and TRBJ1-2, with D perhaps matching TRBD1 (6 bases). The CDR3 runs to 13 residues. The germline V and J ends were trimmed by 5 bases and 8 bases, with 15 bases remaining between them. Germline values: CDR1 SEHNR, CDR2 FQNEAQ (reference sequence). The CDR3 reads CASSPGQLRGYTF. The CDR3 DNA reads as TGTGCCAGCAGCCCCGGACAGCTGCGGGGCTACACCTTC.

CDR3: CASSLRVRASDTQYF. The CDR3 DNA reads TGTGCCAGCAGCTTGAGGGTCAGGGCGTCAGATACGCAGTATTTT. This chain joins TRBV5-4 and TRBJ2-3; the D gene is possibly TRBD1 (5 bases). V gave up 1 base and J gave up 4 bases, with 13 bases separating them. The CDR3 has 15 amino acids. The V gene's germline CDR1 is SGHNT and CDR2 YYREEE (reference sequence).

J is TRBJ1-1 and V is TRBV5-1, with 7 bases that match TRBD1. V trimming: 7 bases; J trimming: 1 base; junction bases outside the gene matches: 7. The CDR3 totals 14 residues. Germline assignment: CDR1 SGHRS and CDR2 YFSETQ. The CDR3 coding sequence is TGCGCCAGCGGCCGCAACAGGGGGAACACTGAAGCTTTCTTT. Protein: CASGRNRGNTEAFF.

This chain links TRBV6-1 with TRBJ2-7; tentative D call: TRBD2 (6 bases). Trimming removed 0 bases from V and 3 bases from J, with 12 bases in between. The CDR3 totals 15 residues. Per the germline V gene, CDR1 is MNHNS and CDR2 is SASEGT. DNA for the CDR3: TGTGCCAGCAGTGAAGCTCCGGGACTCGTCTACGAGCAGTACTTC. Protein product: CASSEAPGLVYEQYF.

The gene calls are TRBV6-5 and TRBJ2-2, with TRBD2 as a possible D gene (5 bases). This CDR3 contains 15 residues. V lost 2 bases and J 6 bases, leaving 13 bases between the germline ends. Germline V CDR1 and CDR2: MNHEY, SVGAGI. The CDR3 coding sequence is TGTGCCAGCAGTTACCAAGGGAGTGGGGCCGGGGAGCTGTTTTTT. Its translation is CASSYQGSGAGELFF.

CDR3 in DNA: TGTGCCAGCAGCTCCTTAGCGGGAACCTACGAGCAGTACTTC. Translating it yields CASSSLAGTYEQYF. This sequence joins TRBV7-9 and TRBJ2-7; 8 bases match TRBD2. Germline V gives CDR1 SEHNR, CDR2 FQNEAQ (reference sequence). J gave up 2 bases and V 4 bases, and 4 bases lay outside the gene matches. This CDR3 spans 14 amino acids.

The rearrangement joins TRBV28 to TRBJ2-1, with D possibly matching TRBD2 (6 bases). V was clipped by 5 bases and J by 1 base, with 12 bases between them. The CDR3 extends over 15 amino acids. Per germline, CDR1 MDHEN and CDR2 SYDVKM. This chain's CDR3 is CASSLPGTSYNEQFF. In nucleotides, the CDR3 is TGTGCCAGCAGTCTCCCCGGGACTTCCTACAATGAGCAGTTCTTC.

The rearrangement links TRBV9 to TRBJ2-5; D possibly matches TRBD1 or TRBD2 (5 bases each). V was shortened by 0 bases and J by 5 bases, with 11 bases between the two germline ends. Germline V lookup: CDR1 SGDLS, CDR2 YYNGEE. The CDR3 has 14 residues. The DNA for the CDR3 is TGTGCCAGCAGCGTAGGGGGGAGTGGGGAGACCCAGTACTTC. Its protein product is CASSVGGSGETQYF.

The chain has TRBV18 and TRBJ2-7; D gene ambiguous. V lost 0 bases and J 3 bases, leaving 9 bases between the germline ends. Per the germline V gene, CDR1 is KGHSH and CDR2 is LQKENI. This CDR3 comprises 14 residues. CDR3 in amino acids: CASSPPGFGYEQYF. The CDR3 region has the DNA TGTGCCAGCTCACCACCTGGATTCGGCTACGAGCAGTACTTC.

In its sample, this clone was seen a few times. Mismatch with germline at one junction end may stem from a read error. CDR3 residues: CASTTPPSYGYTF. The CDR3 DNA is TGTGCGAGTACCACCCCACCTTCTTATGGCTACACCTTC. The gene calls are TRBV19 and TRBJ1-2; the D is unclear. This CDR3 is built from 13 residues. Germline values: CDR1 LNHDA, CDR2 SQIVND (reference sequence).

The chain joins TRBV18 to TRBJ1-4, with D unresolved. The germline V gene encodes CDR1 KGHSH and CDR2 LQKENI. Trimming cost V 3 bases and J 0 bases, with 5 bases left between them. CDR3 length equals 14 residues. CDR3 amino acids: CASSPASTNEKLFF. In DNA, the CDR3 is TGTGCCAGCTCACCGGCCTCAACTAATGAAAAACTGTTTTTT.

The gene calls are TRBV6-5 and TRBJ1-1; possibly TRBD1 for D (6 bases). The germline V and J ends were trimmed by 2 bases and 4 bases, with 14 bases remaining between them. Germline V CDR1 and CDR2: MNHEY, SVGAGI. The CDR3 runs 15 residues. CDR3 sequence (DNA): TGTGCCAGCAGTTACGGCGACGGGGGGGCCACTGAAGCTTTCTTT. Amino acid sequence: CASSYGDGGATEAFF.

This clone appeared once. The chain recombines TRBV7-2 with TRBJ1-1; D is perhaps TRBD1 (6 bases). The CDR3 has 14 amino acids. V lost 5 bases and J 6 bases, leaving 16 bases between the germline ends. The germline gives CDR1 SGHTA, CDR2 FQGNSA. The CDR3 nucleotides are TGTGCCAGCAGCCCTGTCGGGGGGCGTCCTGAAGCTTTCTTT. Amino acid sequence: CASSPVGGRPEAFF.

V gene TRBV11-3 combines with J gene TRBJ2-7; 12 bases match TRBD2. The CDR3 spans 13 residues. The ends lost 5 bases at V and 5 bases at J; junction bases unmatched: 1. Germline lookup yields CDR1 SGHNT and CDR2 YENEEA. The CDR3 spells CASSLAGGHEQYF. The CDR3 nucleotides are TGTGCCAGCAGCCTAGCGGGAGGGCACGAGCAGTACTTC.

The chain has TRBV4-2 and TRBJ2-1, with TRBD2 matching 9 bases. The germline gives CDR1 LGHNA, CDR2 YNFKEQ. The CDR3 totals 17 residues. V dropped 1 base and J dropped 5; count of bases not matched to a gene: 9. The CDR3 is CASSQAHILAGNNEQFF. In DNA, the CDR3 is TGTGCCAGCAGCCAAGCTCACATCCTAGCGGGAAACAATGAGCAGTTCTTC.

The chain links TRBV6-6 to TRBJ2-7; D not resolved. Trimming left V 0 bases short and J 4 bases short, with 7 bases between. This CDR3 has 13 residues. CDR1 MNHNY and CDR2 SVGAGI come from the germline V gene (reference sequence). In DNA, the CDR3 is TGTGCCAGCAGTTACTCGAGGCGGTACGAGCAGTACTTC. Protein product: CASSYSRRYEQYF.

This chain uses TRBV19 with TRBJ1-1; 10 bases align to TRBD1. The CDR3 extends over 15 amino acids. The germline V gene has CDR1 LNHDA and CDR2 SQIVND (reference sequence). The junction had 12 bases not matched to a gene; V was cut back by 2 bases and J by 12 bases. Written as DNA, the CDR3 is TGTGCCAGTAGTATAAGGGGACAGGGGAAGAGACCGACTTTCTTT. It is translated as CASSIRGQGKRPTFF.

This chain's CDR3 is CASSPGISSGANVLTF. Here the CDR3 DNA reads TGCGCCAGCAGCCCCGGGATAAGTTCTGGGGCCAACGTCCTGACTTTC. V gene TRBV5-1 combines with J gene TRBJ2-6, with D possibly matching TRBD2 (5 bases). Trimming pared 4 bases from V and 1 base from J, leaving 12 bases between. Per germline, CDR1 SGHRS and CDR2 YFSETQ. The CDR3 spans 16 residues.

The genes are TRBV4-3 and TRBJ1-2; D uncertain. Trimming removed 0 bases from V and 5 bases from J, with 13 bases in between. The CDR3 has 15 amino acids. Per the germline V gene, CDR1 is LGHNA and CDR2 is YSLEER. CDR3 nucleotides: TGCGCCAGCAGCCAAGACCCTGGGGAGAGTTATGGCTACACCTTC. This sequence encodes CASSQDPGESYGYTF.

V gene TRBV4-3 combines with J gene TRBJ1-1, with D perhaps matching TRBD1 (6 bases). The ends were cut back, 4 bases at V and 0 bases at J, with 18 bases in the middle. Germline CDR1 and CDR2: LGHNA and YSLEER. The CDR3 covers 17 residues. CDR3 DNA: TGCGCCAGCAGCCTACAAGCGGGGGGCCTAGTGAACACTGAAGCTTTCTTT. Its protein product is CASSLQAGGLVNTEAFF.

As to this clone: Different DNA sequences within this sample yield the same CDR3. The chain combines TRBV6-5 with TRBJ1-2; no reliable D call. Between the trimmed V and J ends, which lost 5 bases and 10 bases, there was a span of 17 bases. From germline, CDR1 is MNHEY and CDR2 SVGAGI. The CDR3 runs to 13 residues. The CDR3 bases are TGTGCCAGCAGTCGACCCTCCATTTCCTTCTACACCTTC. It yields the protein CASSRPSISFYTF.

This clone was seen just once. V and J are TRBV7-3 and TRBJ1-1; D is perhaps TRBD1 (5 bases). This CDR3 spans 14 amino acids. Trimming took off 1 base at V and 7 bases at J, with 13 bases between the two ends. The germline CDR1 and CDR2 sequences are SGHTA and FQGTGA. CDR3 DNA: TGTGCCAGCAGCTTAAATGGTGGGGCAGGTGAAGCTTTCTTT. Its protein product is CASSLNGGAGEAFF.

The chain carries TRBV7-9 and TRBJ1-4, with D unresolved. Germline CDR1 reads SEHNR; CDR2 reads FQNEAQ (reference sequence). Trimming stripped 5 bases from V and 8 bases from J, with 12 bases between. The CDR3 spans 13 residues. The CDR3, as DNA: TGTGCCAGCAGCCCCCCGGGATGGGAAAAACTGTTTTTT. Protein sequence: CASSPPGWEKLFF.

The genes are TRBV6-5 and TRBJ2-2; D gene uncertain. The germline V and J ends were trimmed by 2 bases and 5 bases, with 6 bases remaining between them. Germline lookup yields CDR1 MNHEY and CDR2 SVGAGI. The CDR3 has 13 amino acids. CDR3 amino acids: CASSYGRTGELFF. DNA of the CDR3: TGTGCCAGCAGTTACGGGCGTACCGGGGAGCTGTTTTTT.

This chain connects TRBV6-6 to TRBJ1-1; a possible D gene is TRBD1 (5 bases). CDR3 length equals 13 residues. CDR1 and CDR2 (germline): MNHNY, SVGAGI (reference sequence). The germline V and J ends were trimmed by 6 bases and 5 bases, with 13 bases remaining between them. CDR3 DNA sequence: TGTGCCAGCAGGAAACCGGGGGAAACTGAAGCTTTCTTT. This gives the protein CASRKPGETEAFF.

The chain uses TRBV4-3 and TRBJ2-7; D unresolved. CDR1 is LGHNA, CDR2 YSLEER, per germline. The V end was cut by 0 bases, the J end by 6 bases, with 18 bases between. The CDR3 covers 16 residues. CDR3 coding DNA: TGCGCCAGCAGCCAAGAACTAAGACATGCATGGTCCGAGCAGTACTTC. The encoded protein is CASSQELRHAWSEQYF.

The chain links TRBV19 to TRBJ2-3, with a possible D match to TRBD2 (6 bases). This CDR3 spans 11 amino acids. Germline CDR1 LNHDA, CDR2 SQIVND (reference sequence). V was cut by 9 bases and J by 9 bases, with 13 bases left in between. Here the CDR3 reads CASRDWVTQYF. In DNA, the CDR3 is TGTGCCAGCAGGGACTGGGTCACGCAGTATTTT.